The present T cell receptor (beta chain) was sequenced within a study of cytomegalovirus exposure and HLA in healthy donors. Trimming at V came to 8 bases and at J to 6 bases, leaving 12 bases not matched to a gene. Germline assignment: CDR1 MRHNA and CDR2 SNTAGT. This CDR3 has 15 residues. A multiplex PCR was run with 60 Vbeta primers and 13 Jbeta primers. Using immunoSEQ multiplex PCR, the repertoire was profiled, and TCRdb retains in-frame clones only, with some absent. The data contain some 160,000 clones, approximately 83% of them singletons. The receptor's source is a woman between 18 and 29 years old in good health and CMV-seronegative. Sequenced: PBMCs. The chain recombines TRBV6-4 with TRBJ2-1; 8 bases are shared with TRBD2. The DNA of the CDR3 is TGTGCCAGCTCCCCCGGGACTAGGGAATCCAATGAGCAGTTCTTC. It encodes CASSPGTRESNEQFF.